These 32 T cell receptor beta chains came from one sample sequenced in a study of cytomegalovirus exposure and HLA in healthy donors. Both 60 Vbeta primers and 13 Jbeta primers went into the PCR. Profiled with immunoSEQ multiplex PCR; TCRdb holds only in-frame clones, not every one. The table has some 170,000 clones, roughly 81% seen once. Sequencing used PBMCs. The receptors were sampled from a woman aged 18-29 years in good health and CMV-seropositive.

This clone was recorded a few times. In the same sample, other DNA sequences code for this CDR3. The chain has TRBV6-5 and TRBJ1-1, with D tentatively TRBD1 (6 bases). Germline CDR1 reads MNHEY; CDR2 reads SVGAGI. Trimming cost V 6 bases and J 3 bases, with 11 bases left between them. This CDR3 has 13 amino acids. CDR3 loop: CASRQGPHTEAFF. DNA of the CDR3: TGTGCCAGCAGGCAGGGGCCTCACACTGAAGCTTTCTTT.

The V gene is TRBV29-1, the J gene TRBJ2-1; no definite D call. Between the trimmed V and J ends, which lost 3 bases and 3 bases, there was a span of 6 bases. This CDR3 contains 12 residues. The germline gives CDR1 SQVTM, CDR2 ANQGSEA. CDR3: CSVDLFYNEQFF. Here the CDR3 DNA reads TGCAGCGTTGATTTATTCTACAATGAGCAGTTCTTC.

This clone was seen once. This chain connects TRBV7-6 to TRBJ2-7; 7 bases map to TRBD1. Losses at the gene ends were 5 bases for V and 7 bases for J; bases not matched to a gene: 17. Germline lookup yields CDR1 SGHVS and CDR2 FNYEAQ. This CDR3 region has 16 residues. CDR3 nucleotides: TGTGCCAGCAGCCGTTTGACGGGGACAGAGTCTTTTGAGCAGTACTTC. Translation: CASSRLTGTESFEQYF. Variable domain in full (rest from reference TRBV7-6 and TRBJ2-7): GAGVSQSPRYKVTKRGQDVALRCDPISGHVSLYWYRQALGQGPEFLTYFNYEAQQDKSGLPNDRFSAERPEGSISTLTIQRTEQRDSAMYRCASSRLTGTESFEQYFGPGTRLTVT.

The rearrangement uses TRBV7-6 and TRBJ1-3; D might be TRBD1 (5 bases). Between the trimmed V and J ends, which lost 5 bases and 0 bases, there was a span of 11 bases. The CDR3 is 15 residues long. Germline V gene sequence: CDR1 SGHVS, CDR2 FNYEAQ. Written as DNA, the CDR3 is TGTGCCAGCAGCGCCACAGGTTACTCTGGAAACACCATATATTTT. This translates into CASSATGYSGNTIYF.

The chain employs TRBV5-6 and TRBJ1-2; D not certain. There are 12 residues in the CDR3. Germline V gives CDR1 SGHDT, CDR2 YYEEEE. V dropped 3 bases and J dropped 6 bases, with 9 bases sitting between them. The CDR3 reads CASSSLDHGYTF. As DNA, the CDR3 is TGTGCCAGCAGCTCGCTAGACCATGGCTACACCTTC.

The V and J genes are TRBV15 and TRBJ1-4, with D possibly TRBD1 on 5 matching bases. The CDR3 is 15 amino acids. Germline CDR1 reads LNHNV; CDR2 reads YYDKDF (reference sequence). V lost 4 bases, J lost 4 bases, and 13 bases lay in between. This CDR3 is CATSKGQQNNEKLFF. Written as DNA, the CDR3 is TGTGCCACCAGCAAAGGACAACAAAATAATGAAAAACTGTTTTTT.

This clone appeared a few times. J is TRBJ2-3 and V is TRBV7-6; 12 bases match TRBD2. This CDR3 comprises 18 residues. V lost 7 bases to trimming and J lost 3 bases; unmatched junction nucleotides: 14. Per the germline V gene, CDR1 is SGHVS and CDR2 is FNYEAQ. The CDR3 here is CASTPASGGVVATDTQYF. Written as DNA, the CDR3 is TGTGCCAGCACCCCGGCTAGCGGGGGGGTGGTTGCAACAGATACGCAGTATTTT.

The chain couples TRBV29-1 to TRBJ2-2; D perhaps matches TRBD2 (5 bases). Trimming left V 7 bases short and J 1 base short, with 10 bases between. The CDR3 totals 13 residues. Germline CDR1 and CDR2: SQVTM and ANQGSEA. The CDR3 DNA sequence: TGCAGCGGGCGGGCCTTGAACACCGGGGAGCTGTTTTTT. It translates to CSGRALNTGELFF.

This rearrangement joins TRBV2 to TRBJ1-5; D perhaps matches TRBD1 (6 bases). The V gene's germline CDR1 is SNHLY and CDR2 FYNNEI. The CDR3 sequence is 16 residues long. The V end was cut by 2 bases, the J end by 3 bases, with 14 bases between. The CDR3 DNA reads as TGTGCCAGCAGTGAAAGGGGGGGGGCCAACAATCAGCCCCAGCATTTT. Its protein is CASSERGGANNQPQHF.

CDR3 nucleotide sequence: TGCGCCAGCAGCCCGTACGCGGCGGGGGGGCCCGATACGCAGTATTTT. Encoded protein: CASSPYAAGGPDTQYF. The chain is built from TRBV4-1 and TRBJ2-3, with 9 bases matching TRBD2. CDR3 length: 16 residues. V gave up 4 bases and J gave up 6 bases; unmatched junction bases: 11. From germline, CDR1 is MGHRA and CDR2 YSYEKL.

The chain employs TRBV5-8 and TRBJ2-7; tentative D call: TRBD1 (5 bases). CDR3 length: 14 amino acids. Germline V CDR1 and CDR2: SGHTS, YDEGEE. Trimming pared 4 bases from V and 0 bases from J, leaving 11 bases between. DNA for the CDR3: TGTGCCAGCAGCGTGCTCAGGGCCTCCTACGAGCAGTACTTC. Translation: CASSVLRASYEQYF. Filled out from reference TRBV5-8 and TRBJ2-7, the complete variable domain reads EAGVTQSPTHLIKTRGQQATLRCSPISGHTSVYWYQQALGLGLQFLLWYDEGEERNRGNFPPRFSGRQFPNYSSELNVNALELEDSALYLCASSVLRASYEQYFGPGTRLTVT.

This clone was detected only once. The chain combines TRBV2 with TRBJ2-1, with TRBD2 identical over 7 bases. Trimming removed 8 bases from V and 8 bases from J; junction bases left unmatched: 21. CDR1 and CDR2 (germline): SNHLY, FYNNEI. The CDR3 runs to 17 residues. The chain's CDR3 is CASRLAASYGEPYEQFF. The CDR3 region has the DNA TGTGCCAGCCGACTAGCCGCTTCATATGGGGAACCATATGAGCAGTTCTTC.

The chain carries TRBV7-7 and TRBJ2-7, with TRBD2 as a possible D gene (5 bases). Trimming removed 0 bases at V and 3 bases at J, with 12 bases between. This CDR3 has 15 amino acids. Looked up from germline, CDR1 is SSHAT and CDR2 is FNYEAQ (reference sequence). The CDR3 sequence: CASSLASGGVYEQYF. In DNA form, the CDR3 reads TGTGCCAGCAGCTTAGCCAGCGGTGGAGTCTACGAGCAGTACTTC.

The rearrangement joins TRBV5-8 to TRBJ2-7; perhaps TRBD2 as D (5 bases). The V end was cut by 4 bases, the J end by 0 bases, with 14 bases between. This CDR3 spans 15 amino acids. Germline V gives CDR1 SGHTS, CDR2 YDEGEE. DNA for the CDR3: TGTGCCAGCAGCGACGGACTGGGAAGCTCCTACGAGCAGTACTTC. Translation: CASSDGLGSSYEQYF.

The genes are TRBV6-5 and TRBJ2-6; D possibly corresponds to TRBD1 (5 bases). Germline CDR1 reads MNHEY; CDR2 reads SVGAGI. Deletions cut 5 bases from V and 2 bases from J, with 10 bases between. The CDR3 covers 15 residues. In nucleotides, the CDR3 is TGTGCCAGCAGTCCAGGGTTCGCTGGGGCCAACGTCCTGACTTTC. Its translation is CASSPGFAGANVLTF.

The V gene is TRBV28, the J gene TRBJ1-6; 7 nucleotides match TRBD1. CDR3 length equals 16 residues. Per germline, CDR1 MDHEN and CDR2 SYDVKM. V was pared by 6 bases and J by 3 bases, with 8 bases of the junction left unmatched. As DNA, the CDR3 is TGTGCCAGCAGCTCCGGGACAGTCCTCTATAATTCACCCCTCCACTTT. Protein sequence: CASSSGTVLYNSPLHF.

The J gene is TRBJ1-5, the V gene TRBV7-6; D unclear. Germline V gives CDR1 SGHVS, CDR2 FNYEAQ. The CDR3 has 17 amino acids. V was cut by 1 base and J by 4 bases, with 17 bases left in between. The CDR3 is CASSLESGLAWNQPQHF. The CDR3 DNA is TGTGCCAGCAGCTTAGAGTCTGGGCTGGCGTGGAATCAGCCCCAGCATTTT. Full variable domain (remainder filled in from reference TRBV7-6 and TRBJ1-5): GAGVSQSPRYKVTKRGQDVALRCDPISGHVSLYWYRQALGQGPEFLTYFNYEAQQDKSGLPNDRFSAERPEGSISTLTIQRTEQRDSAMYRCASSLESGLAWNQPQHFGDGTRLSIL.

This chain uses TRBV5-4 with TRBJ2-1, with 9 positions matching TRBD1. The CDR3 is 15 amino acids. Germline V CDR1 and CDR2: SGHNT, YYREEE (reference sequence). With 4 bases clipped from V and 6 bases from J, the junction kept 8 bases outside the gene matches. The CDR3 here is CASSHPDRGGNEQFF. CDR3 in DNA: TGTGCCAGCAGCCACCCGGACAGGGGCGGCAATGAGCAGTTCTTC.

The V gene is TRBV5-6, the J gene TRBJ2-7, with 7 bases identical to TRBD1. Losses at the gene ends were 4 bases for V and 0 bases for J; bases not matched to a gene: 4. The CDR3 totals 14 residues. The germline CDR1 and CDR2 sequences are SGHDT and YYEEEE. CDR3 sequence reads: CASSQGTDSYEQYF. DNA for the CDR3: TGTGCCAGCAGCCAAGGGACAGACTCCTACGAGCAGTACTTC.

On this clone: Other DNA sequences from this sample encode an identical CDR3 as well. The rearrangement uses TRBV6-1 and TRBJ2-7, with D tentatively TRBD1 (5 bases). This CDR3 has 14 amino acids. Trimming removed 4 bases at V and 0 bases at J, with 10 bases between. The germline CDR1 and CDR2 sequences are MNHNS and SASEGT. The CDR3: CASSGRGSSYEQYF. For the CDR3, the DNA is TGTGCCAGCAGTGGAAGGGGAAGCTCCTACGAGCAGTACTTC.

The chain joins TRBV30 to TRBJ1-1; D might be TRBD1 (6 bases). This CDR3 comprises 12 residues. CDR1 GTSNPN and CDR2 SVGIG come from the germline V gene (reference sequence). V lost 6 bases and J 0 bases, leaving 8 bases between the germline ends. The CDR3 coding sequence is TGTGCCTGCTGGGACATGAACACTGAAGCTTTCTTT. Protein: CACWDMNTEAFF.

The chain recombines TRBV5-8 with TRBJ2-3; 8 positions match TRBD2. V dropped 8 bases and J dropped 0; count of bases not matched to a gene: 8. CDR1 SGHTS and CDR2 YDEGEE come from the germline V gene. This CDR3 has 15 residues. For the CDR3, the DNA is TGTGCCAGACCTTCCGTAGCGGGAAGCACAGATACGCAGTATTTT. It codes for CARPSVAGSTDTQYF.

The chain employs TRBV15 and TRBJ2-3; TRBD2 matches at 13 bases. Germline lookup yields CDR1 LNHNV and CDR2 YYDKDF (reference sequence). V was pared by 8 bases and J by 6 bases, with 5 bases of the junction left unmatched. This CDR3 has 14 residues. The CDR3 DNA reads TGTGCCACCCGGACTAGCGGGGGCGGTGATACGCAGTATTTT. Its translation is CATRTSGGGDTQYF.

The chain has TRBV11-3 and TRBJ1-6; TRBD1 agrees at 8 bases. This CDR3 has 19 residues. Germline CDR1 reads SGHNT; CDR2 reads YENEEA. V was pared by 5 bases and J by 11 bases, with 23 bases of the junction left unmatched. The DNA of the CDR3 is TGTGCCAGCAGCCCAGGGTGGACAGGGATGCCTCCCCCGAGGCCACCCCTCCACTTT. Encoded protein: CASSPGWTGMPPPRPPLHF.

As concerns this clone: At one end, the junction sequence differs from germline, possibly due to a read error. V is TRBV4-2 and J is TRBJ2-1; a weak D match, TRBD2 (5 bases). This CDR3 is built from 17 residues. CDR1 is LGHNA, CDR2 YNFKEQ, per germline. As DNA, the CDR3 is TGTGCCAGCAGTCAAGAGGTCGCCATGAGGGTATACAATGAGCAGTTCTTC. It is translated as CASSQEVAMRVYNEQFF.

About this clone itself: Other DNA sequences in this sample translate to the same CDR3. The rearrangement joins TRBV2 to TRBJ2-5; 9 bases are a match to TRBD1. V lost 7 bases and J lost 5; bases outside the gene matches: 5. Germline lookup yields CDR1 SNHLY and CDR2 FYNNEI. The CDR3 contains 13 residues. The DNA for the CDR3 is TGTGCCAGCACCCGGGACAGGGAGGAGACCCAGTACTTC. Translation: CASTRDREETQYF.

The chain couples TRBV7-2 to TRBJ2-5; D perhaps matches TRBD2 (5 bases). This CDR3 has 15 amino acids. Germline V gene lookup returns CDR1 SGHTA and CDR2 FQGNSA. V was trimmed by 5 bases and J by 0 bases, leaving 13 bases between them. CDR3 nucleotides: TGTGCCAGCAGCACGGGGTCCGGCCACCAAGAGACCCAGTACTTC. As protein: CASSTGSGHQETQYF.

This clone has just a few counts. The chain recombines TRBV6-4 with TRBJ2-3, with TRBD2 matching 9 bases. The CDR3 has 15 residues. Germline CDR1 reads MRHNA; CDR2 reads SNTAGT. V lost 6 bases, J lost 2 bases, and 6 bases stayed unmatched. This CDR3 is CASSAGGADTDTQYF. The CDR3 nucleotides read TGTGCCAGCAGCGCGGGGGGGGCCGACACAGATACGCAGTATTTT.

The J gene is TRBJ2-7, the V gene TRBV7-2; no reliable D call. The CDR3 runs to 13 residues. CDR1 is SGHTA, CDR2 FQGNSA, per germline. Trimming removed 5 bases from V and 2 bases from J, with 10 bases in between. In nucleotides, the CDR3 is TGTGCCAGCAGCCTAACAGCAACCTACGAGCAGTACTTC. Residues: CASSLTATYEQYF.

The chain carries TRBV7-3 and TRBJ2-5; TRBD2 aligns across 9 bases. Germline assignment: CDR1 SGHTA and CDR2 FQGTGA. J was trimmed by 1 base and V by 2 bases; bases with no gene match: 14. This CDR3 contains 19 residues. The CDR3 spells CASSLSASGAYRGQETQYF. The CDR3 DNA reads as TGTGCCAGCAGCTTATCGGCTAGCGGGGCCTATCGTGGCCAAGAGACCCAGTACTTC. Variable domain in full (rest from reference TRBV7-3 and TRBJ2-5): GAGVSQTPSNKVTEKGKYVELRCDPISGHTALYWYRQSLGQGPEFLIYFQGTGAADDSGLPNDRFFAVRPEGSVSTLKIQRTERGDSAVYLCASSLSASGAYRGQETQYFGPGTRLLVL.

The genes are TRBV7-2 and TRBJ1-6, with D perhaps matching TRBD1 (5 bases). The germline V gene has CDR1 SGHTA and CDR2 FQGNSA. Trimming took off 8 bases at V and 1 base at J, with 9 bases between the two ends. This CDR3 contains 14 residues. The CDR3 sequence is CASGRGSYNSPLHF. The CDR3 DNA sequence: TGTGCCAGCGGACGGGGGTCCTATAATTCACCCCTCCACTTT.

The chain has TRBV5-1 and TRBJ2-1, with 8 positions matching TRBD2. The trim removed 4 bases at V and 1 base at J, leaving 10 bases unmatched. CDR1 and CDR2 from the germline V gene are SGHRS and YFSETQ. This CDR3 region has 17 residues. The CDR3 coding sequence is TGCGCCAGCAGCCGGGAGGGGCCGGGGGGGTCCTACAATGAGCAGTTCTTC. Its translation: CASSREGPGGSYNEQFF.